This T cell receptor (beta chain) was recorded in a study of blood T cell repertoires in COVID-19. About the study: Samples taken during acute and convalescent COVID-19 were collected in the United States, Italy and Spain.

Germline V gives CDR1 PRHDT, CDR2 FYEKMQ (reference sequence). V was trimmed by 5 bases and J by 5 bases, leaving 24 bases between them. The CDR3 length is 17 residues. The authors' processing: Reference gene primer amplification yielded estimated nucleated cell counts. The table came from immunoSEQ multiplex PCR; TCRdb's copy has only in-frame clones and leaves some out. V, J and clone size are taken as reported in that table, and D and trimming were inferred from the DNA itself. The sample carries fewer than 40,000 clones, about 91% recorded once. The chain combines TRBV13 with TRBJ2-5; D is possibly TRBD2 (5 bases). The receptor comes from a human donor with active COVID-19. The donor label of this sample is uncertain. Specimen: peripheral blood. The chain's CDR3 is CASSRRTPGSTGETQYF. Written as DNA, the CDR3 is TGTGCCAGCAGCCGTCGGACCCCTGGGTCCACGGGGGAGACCCAGTACTTC.